Listed below are T cell receptor beta chains from one sample, sequenced in a study of shared clonotypes between healthy human individuals. Sequencing was performed with immunoSEQ multiplex PCR; in TCRdb, only in-frame clones are kept and a portion is missing. Of around 600,000 clones in the sample, roughly 95% were seen once. Sequencing input: naive CD8+ T cells sorted from blood. The receptors shown here come from a woman aged 25 to 39 in good health. Both conserved end residues are part of each CDR3. D genes are given only for firm matches. Expanded clones get a size class; other rows say once, few or many, or leave the size out.

j_gene	d_gene	v_gene	abundance	CDR3aa	CDR3nt
TRBJ1-4	.	TRBV4-1	once	CASSQGGEKLFF	TGCGCCAGCAGCCAAGGGGGGGAAAAACTGTTTTTT
TRBJ2-7	TRBD1	TRBV7-6	.	CASSHKGRDSIEQYF	TGTGCCAGCAGCCATAAGGGCCGGGACAGCATCGAGCAGTACTTC
TRBJ1-2	.	TRBV7-5	.	CVSEYGPSYGYTF	TGTGTCAGTGAATACGGCCCATCCTATGGCTACACCTTC
TRBJ2-1	.	TRBV29-1	.	CSSVTIAEGKHNEQFF	TGCAGCAGCGTGACCATAGCGGAGGGAAAACACAATGAGCAGTTCTTC
TRBJ2-7	.	TRBV7-9	.	CASSLAHEQYF	TGTGCCAGCAGCTTAGCCCACGAGCAGTACTTC
TRBJ2-2	TRBD1	TRBV5-1	once	CASSSSLTGYGGELFF	TGCGCCAGCAGCTCATCACTGACAGGGTACGGCGGGGAGCTGTTTTTT
TRBJ2-3	.	TRBV9	.	CASSPGRLGRQGDTQYF	TGTGCCAGCAGCCCAGGCCGATTGGGACGACAAGGAGATACGCAGTATTTT
TRBJ2-2	.	TRBV10-3	once	CAISESMPGELFF	TGTGCCATCAGTGAGTCGATGCCCGGGGAGCTGTTTTTT
TRBJ2-1	TRBD2	TRBV5-1	.	CASTGTSGRVLLGYNEQFF	TGCGCCAGCACGGGGACTAGCGGGAGGGTTTTGTTAGGCTACAATGAGCAGTTCTTC
TRBJ2-7	TRBD2	TRBV5-6	.	CASSLTSGVYEQYF	TGTGCCAGCAGCCTGACTAGCGGGGTCTACGAGCAGTACTTC
TRBJ2-7	.	TRBV6-6	once	CASSYTGSYEQYF	TGTGCCAGCAGTTACACTGGATCCTACGAGCAGTACTTC
TRBJ2-6	.	TRBV6-1	.	CASSEWVSSGANVLTF	TGTGCCAGCAGTGAATGGGTTAGCTCTGGGGCCAACGTCCTGACTTTC
TRBJ2-7	.	TRBV27	.	CASSANYYSYEQYF	TGTGCCAGCAGTGCGAACTACTACTCCTACGAGCAGTACTTC
TRBJ2-2	TRBD2	TRBV4-1	.	CASSLSGGNTGELFF	TGCGCCAGCAGCCTTTCGGGAGGGAACACCGGGGAGCTGTTTTTT
TRBJ2-1	.	TRBV5-6	.	CASSLSGHNEQFF	TGTGCCAGCAGCTTGTCGGGACACAATGAGCAGTTCTTC
TRBJ2-5	TRBD2	TRBV5-1	.	CASSWGGGTKETQYF	TGCGCCAGCAGCTGGGGCGGGGGGACTAAAGAGACCCAGTACTTC
TRBJ2-7	.	TRBV5-1	.	CASSLGPAATYEQYF	TGCGCCAGCAGCTTGGGGCCAGCGGCGACCTACGAGCAGTACTTC
TRBJ1-2	TRBD1	TRBV11-3	.	CASSLAGTGEGYTF	TGTGCCAGCAGCTTGGCCGGGACAGGGGAGGGCTACACCTTC
TRBJ2-2	TRBD1	TRBV29-1	.	CSVPKDRGPGELFF	TGCAGCGTCCCCAAGGACAGGGGACCCGGGGAGCTGTTTTTT
TRBJ2-7	.	TRBV2	.	CASSGGYEQYF	TGTGCCAGCAGTGGTGGCTACGAGCAGTACTTC
TRBJ2-7	.	TRBV7-9	.	CASSSRGLYYEQYF	TGTGCCAGCAGCTCCCGGGGTCTTTACTACGAGCAGTACTTC
TRBJ2-7	.	TRBV7-2	.	CASSSTWKSYEQYF	TGTGCCAGCAGCTCTACTTGGAAGTCCTACGAGCAGTACTTC
TRBJ2-7	TRBD2	TRBV13	.	CASSLELAGPPGEQYF	TGTGCCAGCAGCTTAGAACTAGCGGGACCTCCGGGGGAGCAGTACTTC
TRBJ2-3	TRBD2	TRBV27	.	CASSLAGVLTDTQYF	TGTGCCAGCAGTTTAGCGGGAGTTCTGACAGATACGCAGTATTTT
TRBJ2-5	.	TRBV6-1	.	CASSEMGAQETQYF	TGTGCCAGCAGTGAAATGGGCGCTCAAGAGACCCAGTACTTC
TRBJ1-1	.	TRBV7-9	.	CASSLAIDGGAFF	TGTGCCAGCAGCTTAGCCATTGATGGGGGAGCTTTCTTT
TRBJ1-1	TRBD1	TRBV5-4	.	CASLTGGPTFF	TGTGCCAGTCTTACAGGGGGCCCGACTTTCTTT
TRBJ1-1	.	TRBV27	.	CASSLLSGRSTEAFF	TGTGCCAGCAGTTTATTATCGGGCAGGTCCACTGAAGCTTTCTTT
TRBJ2-2	TRBD2	TRBV28	.	CASSLFPGTSGTSGELFF	TGTGCCAGCAGTTTATTTCCCGGGACTAGCGGGACTAGTGGGGAGCTGTTTTTT
TRBJ2-7	.	TRBV11-2	.	CASSLEYGIPYEQYF	TGTGCCAGCAGCTTAGAATACGGGATCCCCTACGAGCAGTACTTC
TRBJ2-5	TRBD2	TRBV28	.	CASSLRDYYQETQYF	TGTGCCAGCAGTTTGCGGGACTACTACCAAGAGACCCAGTACTTC
TRBJ1-2	.	TRBV5-4	.	CASSLVVRVGTDGYTF	TGTGCCAGCAGCTTGGTAGTTAGGGTAGGGACGGATGGCTACACCTTC
TRBJ2-7	.	TRBV19	.	CASSGHEAYEQYF	TGTGCCAGTAGTGGGCACGAAGCCTACGAGCAGTACTTC
TRBJ2-7	.	TRBV28	once	CASRRISYEQYF	TGTGCCAGCAGACGAATCTCCTACGAGCAGTACTTC
TRBJ2-7	.	TRBV30	.	CAWSVGQGSFYEQYF	TGTGCCTGGAGTGTGGGGCAGGGGTCATTCTACGAGCAGTACTTC
TRBJ1-4	.	TRBV4-1	once	CASSPSVAGKFEKLFF	TGCGCCAGCAGCCCCTCAGTCGCAGGGAAGTTTGAAAAACTGTTTTTT
TRBJ2-7	.	TRBV7-9	.	CASSLRDPTPYEQYF	TGTGCCAGCAGCTTACGGGACCCTACCCCCTACGAGCAGTACTTC
TRBJ2-1	.	TRBV5-4	.	CASSPTGRNEQFF	TGTGCCAGCAGCCCGACGGGAAGGAATGAGCAGTTCTTC
TRBJ1-3	.	TRBV13	.	CASSLPVSGNTIYF	TGTGCCAGCAGCTTACCAGTATCTGGAAACACCATATATTTT
TRBJ1-1	.	TRBV15	.	CATSSGGGAAFF	TGTGCCACCAGCTCTGGTGGAGGGGCGGCTTTCTTT
TRBJ2-5	.	TRBV2	.	CASSPGGLRETQYF	TGTGCCAGCAGCCCCGGGGGTCTTAGGGAGACCCAGTACTTC
TRBJ2-1	.	TRBV28	.	CASSPGPSYNEQFF	TGTGCCAGCAGTCCCGGCCCCTCCTACAATGAGCAGTTCTTC
TRBJ1-1	.	TRBV5-4	.	CASSLAGSVGEAFF	TGTGCCAGCAGCTTGGCCGGTAGTGTAGGTGAAGCTTTCTTT
TRBJ2-7	TRBD1	TRBV2	.	CATGTGILYEQYF	TGTGCCACCGGGACAGGGATTCTCTACGAGCAGTACTTC
TRBJ2-1	.	TRBV7-9	.	CANRGIRNEQFF	TGTGCCAACCGGGGGATCCGGAATGAGCAGTTCTTC
TRBJ2-2	TRBD2	TRBV4-1	.	CASSHVAGGLSGELFF	TGCGCCAGCAGCCACGTAGCGGGAGGGCTTTCCGGGGAGCTGTTTTTT
TRBJ1-5	.	TRBV19	.	CASSSGRPGQPQHF	TGTGCCAGTAGTAGCGGCAGGCCGGGGCAGCCCCAGCATTTT
TRBJ2-5	.	TRBV7-9	.	CASTLGQGQYF	TGTGCCAGCACCTTAGGGCAGGGACAGTACTTC
TRBJ2-7	.	TRBV28	.	CASSLSGVTPTYEQYF	TGTGCCAGCAGTTTATCGGGAGTCACACCTACCTACGAGCAGTACTTC
TRBJ2-1	TRBD2	TRBV28	.	CASRIAGEDNEQFF	TGTGCCAGCAGGATAGCGGGAGAAGACAATGAGCAGTTCTTC
TRBJ2-3	TRBD2	TRBV6-1	.	CASSLGTSGSDTQYF	TGTGCCAGCAGCCTCGGGACTAGCGGATCAGATACGCAGTATTTT
TRBJ2-7	TRBD1	TRBV5-6	once	CASSYPTGSYEQYF	TGTGCCAGCAGCTACCCGACAGGGAGCTACGAGCAGTACTTC
TRBJ2-7	TRBD2	TRBV11-2	.	CASSFSGRTYEQYF	TGTGCCAGCAGCTTTAGCGGGCGCACCTACGAGCAGTACTTC
TRBJ2-1	.	TRBV4-1	.	CASSQDRGKGNEQFF	TGCGCCAGCAGCCAAGATCGGGGGAAGGGGAATGAGCAGTTCTTC
TRBJ2-7	.	TRBV16	.	CASSQSSAYEQYF	TGTGCCAGCAGCCAATCCTCCGCCTACGAGCAGTACTTC